These 27 T cell receptor beta chains originate from one sample sequenced in a study of read filtering for tumor transcriptome and immune sequencing. From about 0.4 ug of RNA, a library with molecular barcoded alpha/delta and beta/gamma adaptors was made. In TCRdb, the reads were re-called with MiXCR into one record per CDR3 protein. Among about 57,000 distinct CDR3 sequences listed, 20% to 25% were seen once. Input material: a population of CD138-negative cells sorted from bone marrow. These receptors came from a donor at least 40 years old with multiple myeloma.

At least ten counts were recorded for this clonotype. This chain's CDR3 is CATSDALDRGGRQTQYF. DNA for the CDR3: TGTGCCACCAGTGACGCCTTGGACAGGGGTGGCAGGCAGACCCAGTACTTC. The rearrangement links TRBV24-1 to TRBJ2-5; TRBD1 matches at 9 bases. Germline values: CDR1 KGHDR, CDR2 SFDVKD. CDR3 length: 17 residues. After removal of 4 bases from V and 6 bases from J, the junction contained 14 bases not matched to a gene.

This clonotype occurred a few times. The chain uses TRBV28 and TRBJ2-1, with D perhaps TRBD1 or TRBD2 (6 bases each). The CDR3 runs 14 residues. Germline-derived CDR1 and CDR2 are MDHEN and SYDVKM. The ends were cut back, 6 bases at V and 8 bases at J, with 17 bases in the middle. The CDR3 region is CASRVGGKFDEQFF. CDR3 sequence (DNA): TGTGCCAGCAGGGTCGGGGGCAAATTCGATGAGCAGTTCTTC.

This clonotype was counted many times. J is TRBJ1-1 and V is TRBV19; D might be TRBD1 (6 bases). This CDR3 is 14 amino acids long. The germline V gene encodes CDR1 LNHDA and CDR2 SQIVND (reference sequence). V lost 7 bases to trimming and J lost 4 bases, with 16 bases between them. The CDR3 nucleotides read TGTGCCAGTAAGGTCACCTTAGGGGGCACTGAAGCTTTCTTT. Its translation is CASKVTLGGTEAFF.

A note on this clonotype: A much larger clone is a single base away; this may be a read error. This chain uses TRBV24-1 with TRBJ2-3, with D possibly TRBD1 on 5 matching bases. From germline, CDR1 is KGHDR and CDR2 SFDVKD. The CDR3 is made up of 13 amino acids. The CDR3 here is CASSDLRGDTQYF. The CDR3 DNA sequence: TGTGCCTCCAGTGATTTAAGGGGAGATACGCAGTATTTT.

At least ten counts were recorded for this clonotype. CDR3 DNA sequence: TGCAGTGCTAGAGATCGACAGAGGCAAGAGACCCAGTACTTC. Translated, it gives CSARDRQRQETQYF. The chain uses TRBV20-1 and TRBJ2-5; D may be TRBD1 (5 bases). V was cut by 0 bases and J by 2 bases, with 10 bases left in between. Looked up from germline, CDR1 is DFQATT and CDR2 is SNEGSKA (reference sequence). CDR3 size: 14 residues.

As regards this clonotype: Being one base from a much bigger clone, this may be a read error. This rearrangement joins TRBV5-1 to TRBJ1-1; D not certain. From germline, CDR1 is SGHRS and CDR2 YFSETQ. There are 15 residues in the CDR3. CDR3 region: CASNLALGRHTEAFF. The CDR3 DNA sequence: TGCGCCAGCAACTTGGCCCTGGGAAGGCACACTGAAGCTTTCTTT.

This clonotype turned up a few times. The V and J genes are TRBV7-9 and TRBJ2-7; 15 bases line up with TRBD2. CDR1 is SEHNR and CDR2 is FQNEAQ in the germline V gene (reference sequence). With V trimmed by 5 bases and J by 2 bases, 10 bases remained unmatched. The CDR3 loop spans 18 amino acids. CDR3 region: CASSPPGLAGGNPYEQYF. In nucleotides, the CDR3 is TGTGCCAGCAGCCCCCCCGGACTAGCGGGAGGGAATCCCTACGAGCAGTACTTC.

This clonotype showed up many times. The chain combines TRBV11-2 with TRBJ2-1; TRBD2 matches 7 bases. J was trimmed by 1 base and V by 5 bases; bases with no gene match: 11. This CDR3 is built from 17 residues. Germline CDR1 reads SGHAT; CDR2 reads FQNNGV. The chain's CDR3 is CASSESSGRSSYNEQFF. The CDR3 DNA reads TGTGCCAGCAGCGAGAGTAGCGGGCGCTCGTCCTACAATGAGCAGTTCTTC.

This clonotype was seen many times. This likely came from a read error, as a far larger clone is one base away. V and J are TRBV12-3 or TRBV12-4 and TRBJ2-1; 10 bases line up with TRBD1. Trimming at V came to 6 bases and at J to 9 bases, leaving 8 bases not matched to a gene. The CDR3 has 14 amino acids. CDR3 sequence reads: CASSRWDRGSEQFF. CDR3 nucleotides: TGTGCCAGCAGCCGCTGGGACAGGGGTAGTGAGCAGTTCTTC.

In its sample, this clonotype was seen many times. The rearrangement joins TRBV24-1 to TRBJ2-3, with a tentative D call TRBD2 (6 bases). V lost 4 bases and J 3 bases, leaving 10 bases between the germline ends. The CDR3 has 14 amino acids. Germline CDR1 reads KGHDR; CDR2 reads SFDVKD. CDR3 sequence (DNA): TGTGCCACCAGTGACGCCGGGAGAACAGATACGCAGTATTTT. It yields the protein CATSDAGRTDTQYF.

This chain uses TRBV6-1 with TRBJ2-5, with 7 bases aligning to TRBD1. CDR3 length equals 13 residues. The J segment lost 6 bases and the V segment lost 4 bases, leaving 5 bases of the junction unmatched. Germline values: CDR1 MNHNS, CDR2 SASEGT. The CDR3 DNA is TGTGCCAGCAGTGGACAGGGCCGTCAGACCCAGTACTTC. It codes for CASSGQGRQTQYF.

At least ten counts were recorded for this clonotype. Here the CDR3 reads CATSDFFDRGHTQYF. Here the CDR3 DNA reads TGTGCCACCAGTGATTTCTTCGACAGGGGCCATACGCAGTATTTT. The genes are TRBV24-1 and TRBJ2-3, with 8 bases lining up with TRBD1. The CDR3 extends over 15 amino acids. V was clipped by 1 base and J by 7 bases; unmatched bases: 6. Germline values: CDR1 KGHDR, CDR2 SFDVKD.

This clonotype was recorded at least ten times. The J gene is TRBJ1-1, the V gene TRBV18; possible D gene TRBD1, 5 bases. From germline, CDR1 is KGHSH and CDR2 LQKENI. CDR3 length: 14 residues. Trimming removed 2 bases from V and 4 bases from J, with 11 bases in between. CDR3 sequence: CASSPEFQGTEAFF. CDR3 bases: TGTGCCAGCTCACCAGAGTTCCAGGGCACTGAAGCTTTCTTT.

V is TRBV29-1 and J is TRBJ2-3, with D unresolved. The length of the CDR3 is 14 residues. CDR1 and CDR2 from the germline V gene are SQVTM and ANQGSEA. The V gene lost 0 bases and the J gene lost 1 base, with 8 bases spanning the gap. The CDR3 loop reads CSVEEIAGTDTQYF. CDR3 coding DNA: TGCAGCGTTGAAGAAATAGCAGGCACAGATACGCAGTATTTT.

This clonotype was counted at least ten times. The J gene is TRBJ2-3, the V gene TRBV28; TRBD1 matches at 7 bases. The trim removed 2 bases at V and 8 bases at J, leaving 4 bases unmatched. The CDR3 sequence is 13 residues long. Germline V gene data show CDR1 as MDHEN and CDR2 as SYDVKM. CDR3 amino acids: CASSLRGPGTQYF. CDR3 bases: TGTGCCAGCAGTTTAAGGGGGCCGGGTACGCAGTATTTT. The full variable domain, rest sourced from reference TRBV28 and TRBJ2-3, is DVKVTQSSRYLVKRTGEKVFLECVQDMDHENMFWYRQDPGLGLRLIYFSYDVKMKEKGDIPEGYSVSREKKERFSLILESASTNQTSMYLCASSLRGPGTQYFGPGTRLTVL.

Notes on this clonotype: The junction departs from germline at one end; a sequencing error may be responsible. The rearrangement uses TRBV6-6 and TRBJ1-1; a weak D match, TRBD1 (6 bases). The CDR3 spans 13 residues. The germline CDR1 and CDR2 sequences are MNHNY and SVGAGI (reference sequence). CDR3 bases: TGTGCCAGCAGACCTGGACAGAACACTGACGCTTTCTTT. It translates to CASRPGQNTDAFF.

This clonotype was seen at least ten times. The genes are TRBV28 and TRBJ2-7; no definite D call. Trimming pared 6 bases from V and 3 bases from J, leaving 9 bases between. CDR3 length: 12 amino acids. CDR1 MDHEN and CDR2 SYDVKM come from the germline V gene. The CDR3 bases are TGTGCCAGCAGACCGAGGAACTACGAGCAGTACTTC. This encodes CASRPRNYEQYF.

The V call is TRBV29-1, the J call TRBJ2-3, with D perhaps TRBD1 (5 bases). Germline V CDR1 and CDR2: SQVTM, ANQGSEA. This CDR3 has 12 residues. V was pared by 7 bases and J by 5 bases, with 13 bases between. CDR3 sequence (DNA): TGCAGCGGAAGGGGATCAGGAGATACGCAGTATTTT. Protein sequence: CSGRGSGDTQYF.

This clonotype was counted at least ten times. This rearrangement joins TRBV3-1 to TRBJ2-5, with unresolved D. Trimming pared 6 bases from V and 3 bases from J, leaving 14 bases between. The CDR3 loop spans 14 amino acids. In germline, CDR1 is LGHDT, CDR2 YNNKEL (reference sequence). This chain's CDR3 is CASSPRSLEETQYF. The CDR3 DNA is TGTGCCAGCAGTCCGAGATCCCTGGAAGAGACCCAGTACTTC.

This sequence joins TRBV5-1 and TRBJ1-1; TRBD1 might be the D (6 bases). The CDR3 totals 18 residues. The ends were cut back, 1 base at V and 5 bases at J, with 24 bases in the middle. CDR1 and CDR2 (germline): SGHRS, YFSETQ. CDR3 sequence (DNA): TGCGCCAGCAGCTTGACTTCGGGGGGCGCCCGTGGTTTAACTGAAGCTTTCTTT. It translates to CASSLTSGGARGLTEAFF.

The sample holds many counts of this clonotype. The genes are TRBV20-1 and TRBJ1-6; D unclear. The CDR3 is 13 residues long. In germline, CDR1 is DFQATT, CDR2 SNEGSKA (reference sequence). Trimming took 0 bases from V and 6 from J, leaving 6 bases between them. The CDR3 protein is CSAREPGNSPLHF. CDR3 DNA: TGCAGTGCTAGAGAACCGGGTAATTCACCCCTCCACTTT.

This clonotype was recorded many times. This chain joins TRBV12-5 and TRBJ2-1; D unresolved. The V end was cut by 3 bases, the J end by 9 bases, with 6 bases between. The CDR3 covers 11 residues. Germline V gene data show CDR1 as LGHNT and CDR2 as FRNRAP. CDR3 DNA sequence: TGTGCTAGTGGTTTCGAACTTGAGCAGTTCTTC. Encoded protein: CASGFELEQFF.

As to this clonotype: One base away lies a much larger clone, so this may be a sequencing read error. The chain carries TRBV11-2 and TRBJ2-3; 11 bases map to TRBD2. Germline CDR1 is SGHAT and CDR2 is FQNNGV. With 10 bases clipped from V and 7 bases from J, the junction kept 13 bases outside the gene matches. This CDR3 region has 15 residues. In DNA, the CDR3 is TGTGCCACCGACGCAGGGCCTAGCGGGAGGTATACGCAGTATTTT. It is translated as CATDAGPSGRYTQYF.

At least ten counts were recorded for this clonotype. The J gene is TRBJ2-3, the V gene TRBV6-5; tentative D call: TRBD1 (6 bases). The CDR3 covers 13 residues. Trimming shortened V by 5 bases and J by 2 bases, and 8 bases separated the two germline ends. The V gene's germline CDR1 is MNHEY and CDR2 SVGAGI. The CDR3 protein is CASSRGHTDTQYF. CDR3 coding DNA: TGTGCCAGCAGTAGGGGACACACAGATACGCAGTATTTT.

The chain uses TRBV7-9 and TRBJ2-7; TRBD1 matches 7 bases. Per germline, CDR1 SEHNR and CDR2 FQNEAQ (reference sequence). With V trimmed by 5 bases and J by 2 bases, 6 bases remained unmatched. This CDR3 region has 14 residues. CDR3 nucleotides: TGTGCCAGCAGCACGGTAGGGGGCCCCTACGAGCAGTACTTC. Its translation is CASSTVGGPYEQYF.

A remark on this clonotype: With only one base between it and a far larger clone, this is likely a read error. The rearrangement uses TRBV11-2 and TRBJ1-4; 9 bases agree with TRBD2. The J call may be wrong; the DNA end is better matched by TRBJ2-3. From germline, CDR1 is SGHAT and CDR2 FQNNGV. The CDR3 is made up of 16 amino acids. The CDR3 bases are TGTGCCAGCAGCTTACTGACTAGCGGCCGGCGGGATGCGCAGTATTTT. The encoded protein is CASSLLTSGRRDAQYF.

This clonotype appeared a few times. The chain recombines TRBV14 with TRBJ2-7; D is unresolved. V lost 2 bases, J lost 3 bases, and 14 bases lay in between. CDR1 and CDR2 from the germline V gene are SGHDN and FVKESK. This CDR3 has 15 residues. In DNA form, the CDR3 reads TGTGCCAGCAGCCAATTTCAAGGTCTAGGCTACGAGCAGTACTTC. Its translation: CASSQFQGLGYEQYF. Full variable domain (missing parts from reference TRBV14 and TRBJ2-7): EAGVTQFPSHSVIEKGQTVTLRCDPISGHDNLYWYRRVMGKEIKFLLHFVKESKQDESGMPNNRFLAERTGGTYSTLKVQPAELEDSGVYFCASSQFQGLGYEQYFGPGTRLTVT.